The rows below give T cell receptor beta chains drawn from one sample of a study of human T cells and chemical hapten exposure. One entry per CDR3 protein results from TCRdb running MiXCR on the RACE reads. Of just over 80,000 distinct CDR3 sequences listed, about 10% are singletons. Sequenced material: whole blood, taken in connection with sensitization to the hapten diphenylcyclopropenone (DPC). These receptors were taken from a woman in her 50s with alopecia areata. Some clones in this sample may be carry-over from other donors' samples. Each CDR3 is given with its conserved first and last residue. A D gene is named only where the DNA matches it firmly. Clone size is shown for a subset of rows, as once, few, many or a class of expanded clone.

D gene	CDR3 length	clone size	J gene	V gene	CDR3 protein	CDR3 DNA
TRBD1	20	many	TRBJ1-2	TRBV9	CASSVDPHHRGRSSVNGYTF	TGTGCCAGCAGCGTAGACCCACACCACAGGGGGCGAAGTTCAGTGAATGGCTACACCTTC
TRBD1	13	medium-sized	TRBJ2-7	TRBV9	CASSGQGAYEQYF	TGTGCCAGCAGCGGACAGGGGGCCTACGAGCAGTACTTC
TRBD1	17	NA	TRBJ2-7	TRBV12-3/TRBV12-4	CASSSWGTGAASYEQYF	TGTGCCAGCAGTTCCTGGGGAACAGGGGCGGCCTCCTACGAGCAGTACTTC
NA	12	NA	TRBJ2-7	TRBV12-3/TRBV12-4	CASSLVQYEQYF	TGTGCCAGCAGTTTAGTACAGTACGAGCAGTACTTC
NA	15	many	TRBJ1-2	TRBV2	CASSNRRDTYYGYTF	TGTGCCAGCAGTAACCGGCGGGACACCTACTATGGCTACACCTTC
NA	15	few	TRBJ1-5	TRBV19	CASSIEGRENQPQHF	TGTGCCAGTAGTATAGAGGGGAGGGAAAATCAGCCCCAGCATTTT
NA	15	NA	TRBJ1-3	TRBV2	CASTPQALIGNTIYF	TGTGCCAGCACTCCGCAGGCGCTTATTGGAAACACCATATATTTT
TRBD2	17	NA	TRBJ2-3	TRBV20-1	CSAVYRLAGVSTDTQYF	TGCAGTGCTGTGTACCGACTAGCGGGGGTTAGCACAGATACGCAGTATTTT
TRBD1	11	many	TRBJ1-6	TRBV6-2/TRBV6-3	CASSSRTGTLF	TGTGCCAGCAGTTCCCGGACAGGGACCCTTTTT
TRBD2	16	few	TRBJ2-7	TRBV27	CASSRPGLAATYEQYF	TGTGCCAGCAGTCGCCCGGGACTAGCGGCGACCTACGAGCAGTACTTC
TRBD1	14	NA	TRBJ2-7	TRBV7-2	CASSPGQGPYEQYF	TGTGCCAGCAGCCCTGGACAGGGCCCCTACGAGCAGTACTTC
NA	11	NA	TRBJ2-3	TRBV20-1	CSAPGADTQYF	TGCAGTGCCCCTGGGGCAGATACGCAGTATTTT
TRBD1	15	many	TRBJ2-7	TRBV18	CASSPPGTGSYEQYF	TGTGCCAGCTCACCACCCGGGACAGGGTCCTACGAGCAGTACTTC
NA	13	many	TRBJ2-7	TRBV18	CASSPNPTSGKYF	TGTGCCAGCTCACCAAATCCCACTAGTGGAAAGTACTTC